The present entry profiles one T cell receptor beta chain with its context. Its antigen is currently unknown. Data came from immunoSEQ multiplex PCR; TCRdb stores just in-frame clones and leaves some out. Here the sample spans about 94,000 clones, about 90% being singletons. This sample's time point: week 47, end of study. Every single dose of the vaccine, 300 ug of mutant IDH1 20-mer peptide, came with topical imiquimod. Across weeks 1, 3, 5, 7, 11, 15, 19 and 23, patients received a vaccination each time, eight in all. V was pared by 0 bases and J by 4 bases, with 10 bases between. This CDR3 spans 15 amino acids. Germline CDR1 reads MNHEY; CDR2 reads SVGAGI. The record originates from a study of a mutant IDH1 vaccine in newly diagnosed glioma. Study-wide background: Vaccination started 4-6 weeks after radiotherapy alone, or with temozolomide cycles. Every participant had undergone radiotherapy, temozolomide, or both before, and most underwent both. Overall study findings and caveats: A vaccine-induced immune response developed in around 92% of the patients.

The chain combines TRBV6-5 with TRBJ1-3; D is undetermined. The source material was PBMCs, sampled from a glioma patient whose treatment included an IDH1 peptide vaccine. This TCR came from a woman between 45 and 65 years old with glioma. The CDR3 nucleotides read TGTGCCAGCAGTTACTCGTTAGGGCTCGGAAACACCATATATTTT. Its protein product is CASSYSLGLGNTIYF.